Presented here are 8 T cell receptor beta chains from one specimen sequenced in a study of beta chain features in type 1 diabetes. Study-level findings and limits: TCRB CDR3s were moderately but significantly shorter in Type 1 diabetes patients in all four CD4+ subsets.

Antigen specificity for these receptors is unknown. Every isolated RNA sample was fully reverse transcribed, so sequencing captured expressed TCRB transcripts. The assay was immunoSEQ multiplex PCR, and TCRdb's table has in-frame clones only and misses some. The sample includes more than 550,000 clones, over 12% of them seen just once. Sequencing was performed on naive CD4+ T cells from blood. The source is a man between 18 and 29 years old with type 1 diabetes.

This clone was seen more than once but under ten times. This CDR3 is CASSGEKLFF. CDR3 DNA sequence: TGTGCCAGCAGTGGTGAAAAACTGTTTTTT. This rearrangement joins TRBV28 to TRBJ1-4; D remains ambiguous. The CDR3 length is 10 residues. V gave up 5 bases and J gave up 7 bases, with 2 bases separating them. Germline CDR1 MDHEN, CDR2 SYDVKM.

The chain has TRBV6-5 and TRBJ2-7; TRBD1 matches 9 bases. The CDR3 has 15 residues. Germline values: CDR1 MNHEY, CDR2 SVGAGI. J was trimmed by 2 bases and V by 7 bases; bases with no gene match: 9. CDR3 loop: CASTEGQGGPYEQYF. Here the CDR3 DNA reads TGTGCCAGCACCGAGGGACAGGGAGGTCCCTACGAGCAGTACTTC.

The chain is built from TRBV11-2 and TRBJ1-3, with D tentatively TRBD1 (5 bases). With 0 bases removed from V and 3 bases from J, the gap between germline ends came to 12 bases. CDR1 SGHAT and CDR2 FQNNGV come from the germline V gene. The CDR3 is made up of 16 amino acids. In DNA, the CDR3 is TGTGCCAGCAGCTTAGACGGCGGGGCTGGTGGAAACACCATATATTTT. Its translation: CASSLDGGAGGNTIYF.

Only a few counts were recorded for this clone. The chain recombines TRBV19 with TRBJ2-5; 14 bases match TRBD2. CDR1 and CDR2 from the germline V gene are LNHDA and SQIVND (reference sequence). CDR3 length: 17 residues. The junction had 5 bases not matched to a gene; V was cut back by 3 bases and J by 2 bases. In DNA form, the CDR3 reads TGTGCCAGTAGTATCGGGACTAGCGGGAGCCTACAAGAGACCCAGTACTTC. Its protein is CASSIGTSGSLQETQYF.

This clone was counted a few times. This chain uses TRBV18 with TRBJ1-1, with 8 bases fitting TRBD1. The CDR3 covers 16 residues. Germline CDR1 and CDR2: KGHSH and LQKENI. Unmatched junction bases numbered 4, after V lost 0 bases and J lost 1 base. CDR3 amino acids: CASSPPSGQGNTEAFF. The DNA of the CDR3 is TGTGCCAGCTCACCACCATCCGGACAGGGGAACACTGAAGCTTTCTTT.

The chain joins TRBV11-3 to TRBJ2-1, with D hard to call. Germline loops: CDR1 SGHNT, CDR2 YENEEA. The V gene lost 2 bases and the J gene lost 8 bases, with 10 bases spanning the gap. CDR3 length: 13 amino acids. The CDR3 DNA is TGTGCCAGCAGCTTATCGGTGGCGGATGAGCAGTTCTTC. It encodes CASSLSVADEQFF.

The chain links TRBV7-2 to TRBJ1-1; maybe TRBD1 (5 bases). V was clipped by 5 bases and J by 0 bases, with 10 bases between them. The CDR3 covers 14 residues. The germline V gene encodes CDR1 SGHTA and CDR2 FQGNSA. CDR3 DNA sequence: TGTGCCAGCAGCACCCGGGGCTTGAACACTGAAGCTTTCTTT. It translates to CASSTRGLNTEAFF.

CDR3 DNA: TGTGCCAGCAGGGTAGGGCTGAATCAGCCCCAGCATTTT. Encoded protein: CASRVGLNQPQHF. V and J are TRBV27 and TRBJ1-5; D is unresolved. The CDR3 has 13 amino acids. Per the germline V gene, CDR1 is MNHEY and CDR2 is SMNVEV (reference sequence). The ends were cut back, 6 bases at V and 4 bases at J, with 10 bases in the middle.